Following are 12 T cell receptor beta chains from one sample sequenced in a study of T cell repertoires in cytomegalovirus infection. A single record per CDR3 protein comes from TCRdb applying MiXCR to the reads. The sample consists of about 460,000 distinct CDR3 sequences, about 11% of them appearing once. Specimen: PBMCs. The receptors originated from a human donor in good health (CMV status not recorded). Some clones in this sample may be carry-over from other donors' samples.

The V and J genes are TRBV7-8 and TRBJ1-1, with D possibly being TRBD1 (6 bases). Germline V gene sequence: CDR1 SGHVS, CDR2 FQNEAQ. Trimming took 7 bases from V and 5 from J, leaving 14 bases between them. This CDR3 contains 13 residues. The CDR3 DNA reads as TGTGCCAGCAACCAGGGGTTTGGGACTGAAGCTTTCTTT. Amino acid sequence: CASNQGFGTEAFF.

The table lists this clonotype with many counts. The genes are TRBV7-9 and TRBJ1-1, with D possibly matching TRBD1 (6 bases). Trimming took 4 bases from V and 1 from J, leaving 16 bases between them. Germline lookup yields CDR1 SEHNR and CDR2 FQNEAQ (reference sequence). The CDR3 is 16 amino acids. The CDR3 spells CASSSNRRGSNTEAFF. The CDR3 DNA is TGTGCCAGCAGCTCGAACAGAAGGGGGTCGAACACTGAAGCTTTCTTT.

This clonotype was observed a few times. V is TRBV4-1 and J is TRBJ2-5, with D tentatively TRBD1 (7 bases). The CDR3 is 15 amino acids. From germline, CDR1 is MGHRA and CDR2 YSYEKL. V was clipped by 7 bases and J by 5 bases, with 20 bases between them. This CDR3 reads CASTPQGGAGETQYF. CDR3 DNA sequence: TGCGCCAGCACTCCCCAAGGGGGCGCGGGGGAGACCCAGTACTTC.

The J gene is TRBJ1-1, the V gene TRBV12-3 or TRBV12-4; D gene ambiguous. V was cut by 9 bases and J by 5 bases, with 22 bases left in between. There are 15 residues in the CDR3. For the CDR3, the DNA is TGTGCCAGTTCGGGAGGAGGGCGAATTCCAACTGAAGCTTTCTTT. Its protein is CASSGGGRIPTEAFF.

The chain carries TRBV6-2 or TRBV6-3 and TRBJ2-1; 15 positions agree with TRBD2. J was trimmed by 0 bases and V by 2 bases; bases with no gene match: 8. This CDR3 contains 20 residues. CDR1 and CDR2 (germline): MNHEY, SVGEGT. The CDR3 here is CASSYPRTSGGGSSYNEQFF. In DNA form, the CDR3 reads TGTGCCAGCAGTTACCCCCGGACTAGCGGGGGGGGTAGCTCCTACAATGAGCAGTTCTTC.

To note about this clonotype: A read error may be the cause here, since a much bigger clone is one base away. This chain uses TRBV7-3 with TRBJ2-7; D gene unclear. Germline loops: CDR1 SGHTA, CDR2 FQGTGA. V lost 3 bases and J 1 base, leaving 13 bases between the germline ends. This CDR3 has 15 residues. CDR3 bases: TGTGCCAGCAGCTTTAACCCCACGGGTTCCTACGAGCAGTACTTC. This gives the protein CASSFNPTGSYEQYF.

There are a few counts of this clonotype. V usage is TRBV19 and J usage is TRBJ1-1; a possible D gene is TRBD1 (6 bases). The CDR3 covers 14 residues. V was cut by 2 bases and J by 1 base, with 8 bases left in between. Germline values: CDR1 LNHDA, CDR2 SQIVND (reference sequence). CDR3 amino acids: CASSIIRGNTEAFF. In DNA form, the CDR3 reads TGTGCCAGTAGTATAATCAGGGGGAACACTGAAGCTTTCTTT.

Comment on this clonotype: A much more abundant neighbour one base away suggests this may be a read error. This chain joins TRBV15 and TRBJ1-5; TRBD1 matches at 8 bases. This CDR3 has 19 residues. V dropped 2 bases and J dropped 6; count of bases not matched to a gene: 18. Germline CDR1 and CDR2: LNHNV and YYDKDF (reference sequence). CDR3 sequence: CATSRTLRQGTILLQPQHF. The CDR3 DNA sequence: TGTGCCACCAGCAGAACCCTACGACAGGGGACAATTCTTCTTCAGCCCCAGCATTTT. The variable domain in full, completed from reference TRBV15 and TRBJ1-5, reads DAMVIQNPRYQVTQFGKPVTLSCSQTLNHNVMYWYQQKSSQAPKLLFHYYDKDFNNEADTPDNFQSRRPNTSFCFLDIRSPGLGDTAMYLCATSRTLRQGTILLQPQHFGDGTRLSIL.

This rearrangement joins TRBV5-4 to TRBJ2-7, with 7 bases aligning to TRBD1. V dropped 2 bases and J dropped 2; count of bases not matched to a gene: 7. Germline CDR1 reads SGHNT; CDR2 reads YYREEE (reference sequence). The CDR3 covers 15 residues. CDR3 sequence reads: CASSFRTGQTYEQYF. CDR3 coding DNA: TGTGCCAGCAGCTTTCGGACAGGCCAAACCTACGAGCAGTACTTC. Combining the CDR3 with reference TRBV5-4 and TRBJ2-7 gives the whole variable domain ETGVTQSPTHLIKTRGQQVTLRCSSQSGHNTVSWYQQALGQGPQFIFQYYREEENGRGNFPPRFSGLQFPNYSSELNVNALELDDSALYLCASSFRTGQTYEQYFGPGTRLTVT.

This clonotype has a count of ten or more. The CDR3 is CASSLDRREQFF. The DNA of the CDR3 is TGTGCCAGCAGCTTAGACAGGAGGGAGCAGTTCTTC. The rearrangement joins TRBV11-2 to TRBJ2-1; tentatively, D is TRBD2 (5 bases). This CDR3 has 12 amino acids. Germline CDR1 reads SGHAT; CDR2 reads FQNNGV. Trimming removed 0 bases from V and 10 bases from J, with 7 bases in between.

This clonotype was observed many times. The gene calls are TRBV2 and TRBJ1-4; D not certain. The V gene's germline CDR1 is SNHLY and CDR2 FYNNEI. Trimming took off 8 bases at V and 2 bases at J, with 12 bases between the two ends. The CDR3 covers 14 residues. For the CDR3, the DNA is TGTGCCAGCGCCTGGTTCCTGACTAATGAAAAACTGTTTTTT. It yields the protein CASAWFLTNEKLFF.

The V gene is TRBV12-5, the J gene TRBJ2-3; weak D call: TRBD1 (5 bases). The germline V gene encodes CDR1 LGHNT and CDR2 FRNRAP. The CDR3 is made up of 15 amino acids. V lost 0 bases, J lost 5 bases, and 12 bases lay in between. The CDR3 sequence is CASGLVLSGRDTQYF. Here the CDR3 DNA reads TGTGCTAGTGGTTTGGTACTATCAGGGCGAGATACGCAGTATTTT.